This TCR beta chain came from a study of blood T cells in healthy people across ages. Germline V lookup: CDR1 LNHNV, CDR2 YYDKDF (reference sequence). CDR3 length equals 14 residues. V was trimmed by 8 bases and J by 1 base, leaving 12 bases between them. A sample-barcoded 5' primer and a J-beta primer mix were used in a second PCR of roughly 6 to 11 cycles. TCRdb reprocessed the 5' RACE reads via MiXCR and lists one record per CDR3 protein. The repertoire consists of 1.5 million to 2 million distinct CDR3 sequences, with approximately 40% occurring once and the leading ten covering roughly 23%. With regard to this clonotype: The antigen remains unidentified.

Whole-study results and caveats: Measured against age, TCR beta diversity per million T cells decreased in a roughly linear manner.

V and J are TRBV15 and TRBJ2-1, with D possibly being TRBD1 (6 bases). The sequencing sample was made of blood. The clonotype comes from a human donor in good health. The CDR3 DNA follows: TGTGCCACCTCAGGGGCACTTTCCTACAATGAGCAGTTCTTC. Its translation is CATSGALSYNEQFF. Drawing the rest from reference TRBV15 and TRBJ2-1, the complete variable domain is DAMVIQNPRYQVTQFGKPVTLSCSQTLNHNVMYWYQQKSSQAPKLLFHYYDKDFNNEADTPDNFQSRRPNTSFCFLDIRSPGLGDTAMYLCATSGALSYNEQFFGPGTRLTVL.